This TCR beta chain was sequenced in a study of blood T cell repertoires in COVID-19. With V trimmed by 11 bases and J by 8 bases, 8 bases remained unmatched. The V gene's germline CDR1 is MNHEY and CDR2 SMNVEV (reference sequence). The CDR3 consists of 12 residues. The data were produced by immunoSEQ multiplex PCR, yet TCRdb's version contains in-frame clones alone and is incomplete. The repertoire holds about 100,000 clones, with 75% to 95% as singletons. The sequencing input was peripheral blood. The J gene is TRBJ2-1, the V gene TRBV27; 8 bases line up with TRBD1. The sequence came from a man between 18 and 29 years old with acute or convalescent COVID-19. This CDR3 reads CAAAGGVDEQFF. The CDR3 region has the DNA TGTGCCGCCGCAGGGGGCGTCGATGAGCAGTTCTTC.